The text below deals with one TCR beta chain. Its antigen remains undetermined. It has no much larger one-base neighbor in the sample; base qualities were not kept. The data were obtained in a study of shared clonotypes between healthy human individuals (dated by TCRdb to the early 2020s). The study in broad terms: A couple of women and a few men aged 18 to 49 years were included in the cohort. For each donor, three plates each were used for CD4 naive and CD4 memory, two plates were used for CD8 naive, and one plate was used for CD8 memory. Blood TCR repertoires of five healthy adults were deeply sequenced to estimate repertoire size and the extent of clonotype sharing between individuals. To increase sequencing depth and limit assay-specific biases, different laboratories used diverse techniques to prepare libraries and sequence TCR repertoires. Per donor, leukapheresis produced somewhere between about 0.8 and 9.5 billion PBMCs.

Using the deep immunoSEQ assay, multiplex PCR amplified TCR CDR3 regions from genomic DNA. Genomic DNA extracted from each cell subset was distributed evenly over all wells of several immunoSEQ 96-well plates, and each plate served as one replicate. For sorted subsets, around 200 ng genomic DNA, equal to about 30,000 T cell genomes, was loaded into each replicate PCR. The purified libraries were quantified using a Qubit 3.0 fluorometer, sized with a Bioanalyzer 2100, and then quantified again using the KAPA Library Quantification kit. A separate single-read 150-cycle Illumina NextSeq 550 flow cell was used to sequence each immunoSEQ 96-well plate. The paper's data handling went like this. Because only junctional sequences without quality scores were contained in the immunoSEQ output, filtering matching that applied to full-length reads could not be performed. Sequences were annotated with PyIR, a Python wrapper for IgBLAST v1.9, using IMGT germline references to assign V/J genes and CDR3. Reads were removed for weak V/J assignments (E-value above 1e-6), missing CDR3, stop codons, out-of-frame junctions, or ambiguous translated residues. A V3J clonotype was defined by an identical inferred V gene, J gene, and CDR3 amino acid sequence. Percentage overlap between repertoires was calculated by dividing the number of shared unique clonotypes by the size of the smaller repertoire. Richness of each repertoire was evaluated using RTK rarefaction, the Chao1 estimator, and Recon v2.1 estimates of unobserved clonotypes. Generation probabilities for all TCRbeta clonotypes obtained by the gDNA method from four donors were computed using OLGA. What TCRdb holds here is the immuneACCESS table cut down to in-frame rearrangements. Part of the clones is not present; checked against another copy, under half of the missing clones reflect an unresolved V gene, and the others are unexplained. V, J and clone size reflect that table, while D and trimming were determined from the DNA. The sample data list roughly 850,000 clones, and about 96% of these were observed just once. The top ten clonotypes cover less than 0.3% of the sample.

The CDR3 goes from the cysteine to the phenylalanine over 14 residues. Only the CDR3 DNA is retained, 42 bases long and in frame from the first base. Trimming removed 6 bases from V and 4 bases from J, leaving 12 bases between the germline ends. Reading the germline V gene (reference sequence) gives CDR1 MNHEY and CDR2 SMNVEV. Paper-wide results and their limitations: Based on pairwise subsampling, the degree of clonotype sharing among donors was expected to be affected by sequencing depth. Estimated clonotype richness was generally larger for naive than for memory subsets. The small number of donors limited the genetic and exposure-history diversity represented. Clonotypes shared by all four sorted-subset donors showed higher generation probabilities than non-shared clonotypes. Rarefaction of sorted-subset datasets indicated incomplete sequencing despite the large sequencing depth. Sampling was restricted to blood, and TCR repertoires in tissue are likely to differ from TCR repertoires in blood. Across a few donors, 5% to 6% of naive CD4, more than 3% of naive CD8, around 2.5% of memory CD4, and approximately 0.42% of memory CD8 clonotypes were shared.

For the CD8 naive samples, CD45RO-negative cells were positively selected for CCR7, yielding a CD45RA+CCR7+ population from which TemRA cells were excluded. Healthy HIV-negative adults with no recently reported acute infections or vaccinations were included as donors. Only Caucasian adults living in Nashville, Tennessee, USA were represented among the donors. After blood collection by leukapheresis, PBMCs were isolated using Ficoll-Histopaque density gradient centrifugation and then cryopreserved in the vapor phase of liquid nitrogen. Purity and quantity of every magnetically sorted T cell population were checked by analytical flow cytometry. From each sorted fraction, genomic DNA was isolated and quantified by UV absorbance on a Nanodrop 2000c.

Sequencing used naive CD8+ T cells sorted from blood. The intended sense of this specimen's cell subset or site label: CD45RA+CCR7+. This clonotype originated in a man aged 25-40 years in good health. In this chain, TRBV27 is recombined with TRBJ1-4, with no D gene named confidently. The nucleotide sequence is TGTGCCAGCAGACTTACAGTGAATAATGAAAAACTGTTTTTT. It encodes CASRLTVNNEKLFF.